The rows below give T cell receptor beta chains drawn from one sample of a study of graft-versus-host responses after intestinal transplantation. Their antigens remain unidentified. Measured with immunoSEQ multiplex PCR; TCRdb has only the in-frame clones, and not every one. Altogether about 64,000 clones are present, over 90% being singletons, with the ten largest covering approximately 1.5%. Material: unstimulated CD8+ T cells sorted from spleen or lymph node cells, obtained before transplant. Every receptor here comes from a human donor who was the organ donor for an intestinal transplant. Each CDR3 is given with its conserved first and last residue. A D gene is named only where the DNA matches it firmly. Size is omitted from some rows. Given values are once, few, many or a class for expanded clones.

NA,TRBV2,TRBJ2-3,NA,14,TGTGCCAGCAGTGATAATTGGAGAACAGATACGCAGTATTTT,CASSDNWRTDTQYF
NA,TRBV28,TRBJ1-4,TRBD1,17,TGTGCCAGCAGCGACTTTCCGGGACAGGTATTGGTTGAAAAACTGTTTTTT,CASSDFPGQVLVEKLFF
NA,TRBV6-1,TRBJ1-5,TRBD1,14,TGTGCCAGCAGTGGGACAGGTCGGAATCAGCCCCAGCATTTT,CASSGTGRNQPQHF
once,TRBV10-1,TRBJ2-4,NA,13,TGCGCCAGCAGTGTGGGAGGAGGAAACATTCAGTACTTC,CASSVGGGNIQYF
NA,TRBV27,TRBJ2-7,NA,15,TGTGCCAGCAGCCCGAGGCTAGCGACAACCTACGAGCAGTACTTC,CASSPRLATTYEQYF
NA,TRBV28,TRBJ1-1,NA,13,TGTGCCAGCAGTTCCCAGATAAACACTGAAGCTTTCTTT,CASSSQINTEAFF
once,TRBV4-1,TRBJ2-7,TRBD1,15,TGCGCCAGCAGCCAATTGCGAGGACAGGGCTACGAGCAGTACTTC,CASSQLRGQGYEQYF
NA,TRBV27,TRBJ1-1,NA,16,TGTGCCAGCAGACCCCTTGGGGCCATCATGAACACTGAAGCTTTCTTT,CASRPLGAIMNTEAFF
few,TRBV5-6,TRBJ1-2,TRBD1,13,TGTGCCAGCAGCTTTGGGGACAGCAATGGCTACACCTTC,CASSFGDSNGYTF
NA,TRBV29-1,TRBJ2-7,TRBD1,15,TGCAGCATAACGGACAGGGGGATATTTGCGTCCGAGCAGTACTTC,CSITDRGIFASEQYF
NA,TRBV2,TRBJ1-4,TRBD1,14,TGTGCCAGCTACAGGAGGGACAGACATGAAAAACTGTTTTTT,CASYRRDRHEKLFF
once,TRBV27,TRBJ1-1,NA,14,TGTGCCAGCAGTTTAGCAGGGGTAGAGACTGAAGCTTTCTTT,CASSLAGVETEAFF
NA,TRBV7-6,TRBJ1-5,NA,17,TGTGCCAGCAGCCCCGGTTCTGGGGGCGAGGGCAATCAGCCCCAGCATTTT,CASSPGSGGEGNQPQHF
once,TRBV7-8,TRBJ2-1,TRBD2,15,TGTGCCAGCAGCCCCTGGACTAGCGGGTTCAATGAGCAGTTCTTC,CASSPWTSGFNEQFF
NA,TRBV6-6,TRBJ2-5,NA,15,TGTGCCAGCAGTTACCAGGCAGGGTATAGGGAGACCCAGTACTTC,CASSYQAGYRETQYF
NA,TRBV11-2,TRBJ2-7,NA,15,TGTGCCAGCAGCTTAGGTGCAGGCCAGACCTACGAGCAGTACTTC,CASSLGAGQTYEQYF
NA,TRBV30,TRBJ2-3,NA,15,TGTGCCTGGAGTGTATTAAGCGGAGTCACAGATACGCAGTATTTT,CAWSVLSGVTDTQYF
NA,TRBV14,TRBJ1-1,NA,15,TGTGCCAGCAGCCAAGACCCGACAGGATACACTGAAGCTTTCTTT,CASSQDPTGYTEAFF
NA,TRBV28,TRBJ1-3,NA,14,TGTGCCAGCAGTCAAGGGGGATCTGGAAACACCATATATTTT,CASSQGGSGNTIYF
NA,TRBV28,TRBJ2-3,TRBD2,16,TGTGCCAGCAGTTTGATCCGACTAGCCGGCTCAGATACGCAGTATTTT,CASSLIRLAGSDTQYF
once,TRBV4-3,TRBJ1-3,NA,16,TGCGCCAGCAGCCAATACCTCGGAGGTCCTGGAAACACCATATATTTT,CASSQYLGGPGNTIYF
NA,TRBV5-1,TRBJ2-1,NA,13,TGCGCCAGCAGCTTGACCAGCGGCGATGAGCAGTTCTTC,CASSLTSGDEQFF
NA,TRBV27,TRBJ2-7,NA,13,TGTGCCAGCAGTCCAGCCGGGGGCTACGAGCAGTACTTC,CASSPAGGYEQYF
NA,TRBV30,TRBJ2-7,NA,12,TGTGCCTGGGGGGACTGGGCCTACGAGCAGTACTTC,CAWGDWAYEQYF
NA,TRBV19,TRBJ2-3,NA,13,TGTGCCAGTAGTATAGTATTCCCAGATACGCAGTATTTT,CASSIVFPDTQYF
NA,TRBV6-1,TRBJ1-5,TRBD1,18,TGTGCCAGCAGTGCCCGGGACAGGGGGCGCGGGGCCCGTCAGCCCCAGCATTTT,CASSARDRGRGARQPQHF
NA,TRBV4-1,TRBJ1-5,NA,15,TGCGCCAGCAGCCAAGCAGCAGGGGAAAATCAGCCCCAGCATTTT,CASSQAAGENQPQHF
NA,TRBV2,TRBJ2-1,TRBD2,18,TGTGCCAGCAACCATATGGGGAGACTAGCGGACCTCTACAATGAGCAGTTCTTC,CASNHMGRLADLYNEQFF
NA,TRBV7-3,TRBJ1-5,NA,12,TGTGCTAGCCGACGGGTTAATCAGCCCCAGCATTTT,CASRRVNQPQHF
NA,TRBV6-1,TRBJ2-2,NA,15,TGTGCCAGCAGTCTAGGCCTAGCGAACACCGGGGAGCTGTTTTTT,CASSLGLANTGELFF
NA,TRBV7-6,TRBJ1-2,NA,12,TGTGCCAGCAGCTCAACAGGGTCCGGCTACACCTTC,CASSSTGSGYTF